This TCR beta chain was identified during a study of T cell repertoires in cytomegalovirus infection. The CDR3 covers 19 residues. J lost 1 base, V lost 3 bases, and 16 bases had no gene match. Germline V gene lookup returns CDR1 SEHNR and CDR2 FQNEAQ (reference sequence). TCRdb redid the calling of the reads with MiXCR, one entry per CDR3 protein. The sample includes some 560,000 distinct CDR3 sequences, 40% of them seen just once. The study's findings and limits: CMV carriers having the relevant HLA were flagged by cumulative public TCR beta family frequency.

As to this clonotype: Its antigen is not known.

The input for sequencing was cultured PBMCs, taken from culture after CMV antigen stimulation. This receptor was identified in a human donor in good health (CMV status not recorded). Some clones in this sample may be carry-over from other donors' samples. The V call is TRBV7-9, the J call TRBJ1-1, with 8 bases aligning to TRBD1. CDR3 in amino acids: CASSLIRGQGVWGNTEAFF. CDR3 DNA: TGTGCCAGCAGCTTGATCCGCGGACAGGGCGTCTGGGGGAACACTGAAGCTTTCTTT.